This paragraph covers one TCR beta chain sequence. Its target is not known. The PCR had 60 Vbeta and 13 Jbeta primers. TCRdb's copy holds only in-frame clones and misses some; the assay was immunoSEQ multiplex PCR. The sample contains fewer than 150,000 clones, approximately 80% of which appear only once. The sample belongs to a study of cytomegalovirus exposure and HLA in healthy donors. Findings and caveats of the study: Later on, a genetic analysis was performed. It linked a missense variant in DCLRE1C with V- and J-gene trimming of TCR beta. The study flagged some 170 TCR beta chains as cytomegalovirus-associated. Several top significant clusters appeared, in a later analysis, to be linked to common viral pathogens. A later analysis reportedly found that, within productive TCRs, an Asian-associated ancestry cluster had fewer N-insertions than the mean observed across the roughly 630 donors.

This TCR derives from a middle-aged man in good health and CMV-seronegative. Sample: PBMCs.

CDR3 bases: TGTGCCAGCAGCTTAGTAGCCGGGTTCTATCAGCCCCAGCATTTT. Amino acids: CASSLVAGFYQPQHF. The chain uses TRBV11-2 and TRBJ1-5; no reliable D call. The CDR3 totals 15 residues. The V end lost 1 base, the J end lost 5 bases, and 12 bases lay between the germline ends. Germline-derived CDR1 and CDR2 are SGHAT and FQNNGV. Full variable domain (remainder filled in from reference TRBV11-2 and TRBJ1-5): EAGVAQSPRYKIIEKRQSVAFWCNPISGHATLYWYQQILGQGPKLLIQFQNNGVVDDSQLPKDRFSAERLKGVDSTLKIQPAKLEDSAVYLCASSLVAGFYQPQHFGDGTRLSIL.